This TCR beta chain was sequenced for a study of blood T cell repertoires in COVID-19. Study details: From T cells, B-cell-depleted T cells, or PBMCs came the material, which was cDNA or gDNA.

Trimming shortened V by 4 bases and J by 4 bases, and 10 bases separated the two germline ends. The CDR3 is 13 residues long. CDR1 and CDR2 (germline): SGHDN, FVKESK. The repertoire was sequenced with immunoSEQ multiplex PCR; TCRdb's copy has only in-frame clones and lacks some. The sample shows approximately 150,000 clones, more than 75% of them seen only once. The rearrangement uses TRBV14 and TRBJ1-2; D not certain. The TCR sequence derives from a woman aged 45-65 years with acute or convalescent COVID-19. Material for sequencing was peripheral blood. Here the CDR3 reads CASSPQYAYGYTF. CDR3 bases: TGTGCCAGCAGCCCCCAGTACGCCTATGGCTACACCTTC. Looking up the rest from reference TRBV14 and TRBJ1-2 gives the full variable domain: EAGVTQFPSHSVIEKGQTVTLRCDPISGHDNLYWYRRVMGKEIKFLLHFVKESKQDESGMPNNRFLAERTGGTYSTLKVQPAELEDSGVYFCASSPQYAYGYTFGSGTRLTVV.